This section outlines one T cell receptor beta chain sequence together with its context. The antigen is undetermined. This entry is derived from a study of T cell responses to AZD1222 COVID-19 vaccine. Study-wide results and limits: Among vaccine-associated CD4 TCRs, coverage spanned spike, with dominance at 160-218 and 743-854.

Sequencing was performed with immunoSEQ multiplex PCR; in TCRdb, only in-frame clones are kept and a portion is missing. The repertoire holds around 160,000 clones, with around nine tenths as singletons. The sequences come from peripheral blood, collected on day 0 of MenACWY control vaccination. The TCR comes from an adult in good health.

CDR3 region: CASSLAGAGGHEQYF. The CDR3 DNA follows: TGTGCCAGCAGCTTGGCCGGGGCAGGGGGCCACGAGCAGTACTTC. The V call is TRBV7-2, the J call TRBJ2-7; 8 bases map to TRBD1. The CDR3 is 15 residues long. V shed 3 bases, J shed 5 bases, and the junction held 9 bases outside the gene matches. In germline, CDR1 is SGHTA, CDR2 FQGNSA. The complete variable domain, with remaining parts taken from reference TRBV7-2 and TRBJ2-7, reads GAGVSQSPSNKVTEKGKDVELRCDPISGHTALYWYRQSLGQGLEFLIYFQGNSAPDKSGLPSDRFSAERTGGSVSTLTIQRTQQEDSAVYLCASSLAGAGGHEQYFGPGTRLTVT.